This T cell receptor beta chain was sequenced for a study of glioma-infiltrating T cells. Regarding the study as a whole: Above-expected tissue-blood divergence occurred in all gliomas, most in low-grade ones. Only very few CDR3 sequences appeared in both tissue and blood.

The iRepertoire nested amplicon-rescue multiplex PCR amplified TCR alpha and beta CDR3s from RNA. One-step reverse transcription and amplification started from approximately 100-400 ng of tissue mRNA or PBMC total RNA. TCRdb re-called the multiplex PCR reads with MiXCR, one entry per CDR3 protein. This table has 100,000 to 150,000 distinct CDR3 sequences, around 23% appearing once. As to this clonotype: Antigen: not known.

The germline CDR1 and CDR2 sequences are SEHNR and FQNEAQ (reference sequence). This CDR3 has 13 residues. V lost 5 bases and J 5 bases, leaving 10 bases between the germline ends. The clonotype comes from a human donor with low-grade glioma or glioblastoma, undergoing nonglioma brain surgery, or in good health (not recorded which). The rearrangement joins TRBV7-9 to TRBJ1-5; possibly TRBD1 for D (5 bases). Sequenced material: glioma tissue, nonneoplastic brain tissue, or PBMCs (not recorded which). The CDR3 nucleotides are TGTGCCAGCAGCCTTGAAGGGGATCAGCCCCAGCATTTT. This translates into CASSLEGDQPQHF. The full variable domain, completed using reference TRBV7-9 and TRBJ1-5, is DTGVSQNPRHKITKRGQNVTFRCDPISEHNRLYWYRQTLGQGPEFLTYFQNEAQLEKSRLLSDRFSAERPKGSFSTLEIQRTEQGDSAMYLCASSLEGDQPQHFGDGTRLSIL.